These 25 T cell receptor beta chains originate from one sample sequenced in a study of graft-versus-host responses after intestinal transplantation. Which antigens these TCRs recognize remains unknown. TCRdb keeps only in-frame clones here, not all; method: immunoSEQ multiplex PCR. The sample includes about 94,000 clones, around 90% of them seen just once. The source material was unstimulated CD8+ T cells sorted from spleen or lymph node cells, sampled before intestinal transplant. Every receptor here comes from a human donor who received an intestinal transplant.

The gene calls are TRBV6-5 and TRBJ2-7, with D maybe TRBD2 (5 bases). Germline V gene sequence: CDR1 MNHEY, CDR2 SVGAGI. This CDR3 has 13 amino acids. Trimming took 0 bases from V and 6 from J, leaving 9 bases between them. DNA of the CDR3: TGTGCCAGCAGTTACTCGAGCGCGGGCGAGCAGTACTTC. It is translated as CASSYSSAGEQYF.

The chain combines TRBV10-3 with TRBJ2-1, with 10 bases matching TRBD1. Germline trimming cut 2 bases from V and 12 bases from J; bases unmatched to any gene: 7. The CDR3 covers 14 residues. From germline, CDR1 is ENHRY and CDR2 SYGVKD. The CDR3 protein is CAISEPGQGSGQFF. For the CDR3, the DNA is TGTGCCATCAGTGAGCCGGGACAGGGGTCCGGGCAGTTCTTC.

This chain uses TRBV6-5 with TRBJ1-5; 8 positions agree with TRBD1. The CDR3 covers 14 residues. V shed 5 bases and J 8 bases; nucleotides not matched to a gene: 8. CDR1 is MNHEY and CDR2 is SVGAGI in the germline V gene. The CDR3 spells CASSVQGGIEPQHF. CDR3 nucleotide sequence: TGTGCCAGCAGTGTACAGGGGGGGATTGAGCCCCAGCATTTT.

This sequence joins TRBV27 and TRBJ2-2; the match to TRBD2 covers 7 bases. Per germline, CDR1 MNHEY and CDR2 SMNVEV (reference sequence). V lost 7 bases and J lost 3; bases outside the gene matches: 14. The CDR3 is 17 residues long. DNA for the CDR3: TGTGCCAGCACGTTCCAGGGAGGGAAGGTGCACACCGGGGAGCTGTTTTTT. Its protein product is CASTFQGGKVHTGELFF.

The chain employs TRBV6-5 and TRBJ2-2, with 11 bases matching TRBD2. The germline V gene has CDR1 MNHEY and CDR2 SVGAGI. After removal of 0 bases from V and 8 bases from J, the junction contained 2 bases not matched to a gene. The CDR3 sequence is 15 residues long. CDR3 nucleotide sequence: TGTGCCAGCAGTTACTCTAGCGGGGGGGCGGGGGAGCTGTTTTTT. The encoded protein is CASSYSSGGAGELFF.

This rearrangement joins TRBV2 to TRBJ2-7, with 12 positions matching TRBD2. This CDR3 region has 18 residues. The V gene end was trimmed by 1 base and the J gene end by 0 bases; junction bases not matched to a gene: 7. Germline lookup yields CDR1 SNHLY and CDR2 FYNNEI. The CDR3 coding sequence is TGTGCCAGCAGTGAAGGACTAGCGGGAGTGGTTACCTCCTACGAGCAGTACTTC. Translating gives CASSEGLAGVVTSYEQYF.

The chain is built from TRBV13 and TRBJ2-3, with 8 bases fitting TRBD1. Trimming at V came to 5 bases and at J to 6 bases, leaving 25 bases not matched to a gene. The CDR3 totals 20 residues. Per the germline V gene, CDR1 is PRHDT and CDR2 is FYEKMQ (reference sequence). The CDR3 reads CASSPLGDRGIEDGGDTQYF. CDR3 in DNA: TGTGCCAGCAGCCCTCTGGGAGACAGGGGCATTGAGGATGGAGGGGATACGCAGTATTTT.

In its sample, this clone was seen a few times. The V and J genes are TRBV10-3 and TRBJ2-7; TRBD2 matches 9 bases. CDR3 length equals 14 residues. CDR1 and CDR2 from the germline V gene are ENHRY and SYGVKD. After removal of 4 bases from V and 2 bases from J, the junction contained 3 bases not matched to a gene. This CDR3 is CAISASGKAYEQYF. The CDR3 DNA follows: TGTGCCATCAGTGCTAGCGGGAAGGCCTACGAGCAGTACTTC.

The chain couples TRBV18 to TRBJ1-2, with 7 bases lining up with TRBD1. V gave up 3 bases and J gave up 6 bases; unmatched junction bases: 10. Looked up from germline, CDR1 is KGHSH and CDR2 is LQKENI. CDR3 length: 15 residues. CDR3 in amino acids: CASSPGTAQGDGYTF. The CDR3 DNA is TGTGCCAGCTCACCCGGGACAGCCCAAGGCGATGGCTACACCTTC.

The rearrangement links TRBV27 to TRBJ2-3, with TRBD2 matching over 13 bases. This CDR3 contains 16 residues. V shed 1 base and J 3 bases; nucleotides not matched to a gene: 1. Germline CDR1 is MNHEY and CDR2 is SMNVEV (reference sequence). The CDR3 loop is CASSLWTSGGTDTQYF. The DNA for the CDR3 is TGTGCCAGCAGTTTATGGACTAGCGGGGGAACAGATACGCAGTATTTT.

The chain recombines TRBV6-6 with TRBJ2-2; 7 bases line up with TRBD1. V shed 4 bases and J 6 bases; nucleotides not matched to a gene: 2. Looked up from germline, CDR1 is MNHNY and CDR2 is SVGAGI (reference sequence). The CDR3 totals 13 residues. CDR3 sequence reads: CASSLTGPGELFF. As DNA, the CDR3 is TGTGCCAGCAGTTTGACAGGGCCCGGGGAGCTGTTTTTT.

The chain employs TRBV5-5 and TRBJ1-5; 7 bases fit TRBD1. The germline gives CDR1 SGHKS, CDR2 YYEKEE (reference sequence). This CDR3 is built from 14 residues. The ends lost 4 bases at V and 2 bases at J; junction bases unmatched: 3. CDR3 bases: TGTGCCAGCAGCCCAGACAGGGGCAATCAGCCCCAGCATTTT. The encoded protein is CASSPDRGNQPQHF.

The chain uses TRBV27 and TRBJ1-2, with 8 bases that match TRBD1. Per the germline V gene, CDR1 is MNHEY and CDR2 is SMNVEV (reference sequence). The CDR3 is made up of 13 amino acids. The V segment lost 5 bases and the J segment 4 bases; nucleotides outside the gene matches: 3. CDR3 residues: CASSIGQGYGYTF. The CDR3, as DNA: TGTGCCAGCAGTATAGGACAGGGCTATGGCTACACCTTC.

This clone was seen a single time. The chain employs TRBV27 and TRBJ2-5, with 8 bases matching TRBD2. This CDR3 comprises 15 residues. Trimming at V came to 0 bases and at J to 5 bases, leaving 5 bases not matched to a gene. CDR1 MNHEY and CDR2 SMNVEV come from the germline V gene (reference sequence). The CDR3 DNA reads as TGTGCCAGCAGTTTATCCGCGGGGGGCTGGGAGACCCAGTACTTC. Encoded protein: CASSLSAGGWETQYF.

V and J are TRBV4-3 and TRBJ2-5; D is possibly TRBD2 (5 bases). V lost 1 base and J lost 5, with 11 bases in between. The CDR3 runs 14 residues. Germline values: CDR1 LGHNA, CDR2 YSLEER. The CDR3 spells CASSQGRVGETQYF. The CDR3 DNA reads TGCGCCAGCAGCCAAGGGCGGGTGGGGGAGACCCAGTACTTC.

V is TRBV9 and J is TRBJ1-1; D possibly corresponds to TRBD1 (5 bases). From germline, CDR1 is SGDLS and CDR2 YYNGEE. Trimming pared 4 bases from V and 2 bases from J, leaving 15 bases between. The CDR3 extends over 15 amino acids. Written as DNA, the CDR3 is TGTGCCAGCAGCCCGGGGGGACTCCTAAACACTGAAGCTTTCTTT. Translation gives CASSPGGLLNTEAFF. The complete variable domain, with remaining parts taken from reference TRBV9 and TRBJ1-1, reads DSGVTQTPKHLITATGQRVTLRCSPRSGDLSVYWYQQSLDQGLQFLIQYYNGEERAKGNILERFSAQQFPDLHSELNLSSLELGDSALYFCASSPGGLLNTEAFFGQGTRLTVV.

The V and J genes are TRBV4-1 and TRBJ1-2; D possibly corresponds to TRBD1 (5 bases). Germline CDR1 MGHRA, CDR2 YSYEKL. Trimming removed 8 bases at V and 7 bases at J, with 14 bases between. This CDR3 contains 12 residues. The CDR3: CASFRGKGGYTF. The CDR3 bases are TGCGCCAGCTTTCGGGGGAAGGGTGGCTACACCTTC.

CDR3: CASSLGRQGVNEQFF. In DNA, the CDR3 is TGTGCCAGCAGCTTAGGCCGACAGGGTGTGAATGAGCAGTTCTTC. This rearrangement joins TRBV11-2 to TRBJ2-1; TRBD1 matches 7 bases. Germline CDR1 and CDR2: SGHAT and FQNNGV. The CDR3 runs 15 residues. With 1 base clipped from V and 7 bases from J, the junction kept 7 bases outside the gene matches.

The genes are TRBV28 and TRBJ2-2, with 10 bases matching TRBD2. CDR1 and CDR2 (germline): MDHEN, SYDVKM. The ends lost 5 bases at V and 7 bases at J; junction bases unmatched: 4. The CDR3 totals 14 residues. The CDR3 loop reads CASSPGLAVGELFF. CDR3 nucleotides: TGTGCCAGCAGTCCCGGACTAGCGGTCGGGGAGCTGTTTTTT.

CDR3 sequence: CASSDKRVIRSYEQYF. The CDR3 region has the DNA TGTGCCAGCAGTGATAAGAGAGTGATACGCTCCTACGAGCAGTACTTC. The chain combines TRBV2 with TRBJ2-7; D unresolved. This CDR3 region has 16 residues. Trimming cost V 3 bases and J 0 bases, with 15 bases left between them. Germline CDR1 and CDR2: SNHLY and FYNNEI.

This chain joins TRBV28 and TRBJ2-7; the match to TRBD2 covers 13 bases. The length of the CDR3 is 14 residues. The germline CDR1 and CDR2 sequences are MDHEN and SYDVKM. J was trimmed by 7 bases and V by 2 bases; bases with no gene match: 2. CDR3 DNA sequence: TGTGCCAGCAGTTTAGGACTAGCGGGAGTAGAGCAGTACTTC. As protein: CASSLGLAGVEQYF.

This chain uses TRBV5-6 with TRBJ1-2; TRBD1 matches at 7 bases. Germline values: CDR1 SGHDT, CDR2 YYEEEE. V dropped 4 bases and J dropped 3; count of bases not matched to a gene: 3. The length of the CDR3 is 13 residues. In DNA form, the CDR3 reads TGTGCCAGCAGCCTGGGACAGCACTATGGCTACACCTTC. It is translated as CASSLGQHYGYTF.

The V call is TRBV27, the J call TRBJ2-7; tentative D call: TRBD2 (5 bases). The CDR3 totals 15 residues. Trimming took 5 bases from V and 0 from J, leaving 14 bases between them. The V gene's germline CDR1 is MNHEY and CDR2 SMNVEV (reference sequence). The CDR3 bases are TGTGCCAGCAGTCCCGGGGTCGATAGCTCCTACGAGCAGTACTTC. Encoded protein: CASSPGVDSSYEQYF.

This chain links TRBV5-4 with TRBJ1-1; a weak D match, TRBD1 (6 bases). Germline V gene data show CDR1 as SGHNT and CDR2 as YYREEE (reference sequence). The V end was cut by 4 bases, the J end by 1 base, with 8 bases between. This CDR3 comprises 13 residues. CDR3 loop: CASSQQGNTEAFF. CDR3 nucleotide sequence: TGTGCCAGCAGCCAACAGGGGAACACTGAAGCTTTCTTT.

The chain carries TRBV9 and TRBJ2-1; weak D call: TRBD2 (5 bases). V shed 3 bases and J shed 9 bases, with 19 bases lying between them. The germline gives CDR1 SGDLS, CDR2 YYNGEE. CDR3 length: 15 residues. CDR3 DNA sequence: TGTGCCAGCAGCGGCTCACTAGATTTGGCTGGTGAGCAGTTCTTC. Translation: CASSGSLDLAGEQFF.